These 12 T cell receptor beta chains were all obtained from the same sample, sequenced in a study of monozygotic twins with inflammatory bowel disease. TCRdb reanalyzed the 5' RACE reads and collapses them to one entry per CDR3 protein, without DNA. The specimen's table records about 330,000 distinct CDR3 sequences. Material for sequencing was blood. The receptors shown here come from a human donor with ulcerative colitis or Crohn's disease, or a healthy co-twin of an affected twin (not recorded which).

V gene TRBV20-1 combines with J gene TRBJ2-3. The germline CDR1 and CDR2 sequences are DFQATT and SNEGSKA (reference sequence). The CDR3 covers 15 residues. The CDR3 here is CSARDAREVTDTQYF.

V and J are TRBV9 and TRBJ1-2; TCRdb gives TRBD1 as the D gene, but with no DNA this cannot be confirmed. Looked up from germline, CDR1 is SGDLS and CDR2 is YYNGEE. The CDR3 covers 16 residues. The CDR3 spells CASSPAPAGRHYGYTF.

The chain couples TRBV7-9 to TRBJ2-1; the TRBD2 assignment by TCRdb is unverifiable without DNA. The CDR3 contains 16 residues. Germline V CDR1 and CDR2: SEHNR, FQNEAQ (reference sequence). The CDR3 sequence: CASRPTSSVTYNEQFF.

The rearrangement uses TRBV10-3 and TRBJ1-6. This CDR3 has 13 residues. In germline, CDR1 is ENHRY, CDR2 SYGVKD. The CDR3 is CAIRVGANSPLHF.

V is TRBV5-1 and J is TRBJ2-7; the TCRdb D gene call, TRBD1, has no DNA to confirm it. The CDR3 runs 15 residues. CDR1 and CDR2 from the germline V gene are SGHRS and YFSETQ. The CDR3: CASSLALGQAREQYF.

The rearrangement joins TRBV7-2 to TRBJ2-3; with no DNA, the TCRdb D assignment of TRBD2 cannot be verified. The CDR3 totals 16 residues. Per germline, CDR1 SGHTA and CDR2 FQGNSA. CDR3 amino acids: CASSPLGGGSTDTQYF.

CDR3 region: CASSLGQGVANEQFF. The V call is TRBV12-3 or TRBV12-4, the J call TRBJ2-1; the TCRdb call, TRBD1, lacks DNA for checking. The CDR3 length is 15 residues.

The chain links TRBV6-2 or TRBV6-3 to TRBJ1-1. Per the germline V gene, CDR1 is MNHEY and CDR2 is SVGEGT. This CDR3 spans 14 amino acids. CDR3 sequence: CASSRPLGGTEAFF.

This chain uses TRBV12-3 or TRBV12-4 with TRBJ1-1. This CDR3 comprises 13 residues. The CDR3 sequence: CASSLFSNTEAFF.

The CDR3 region is CASARGNRYNSPLHF. The genes are TRBV19 and TRBJ1-6; without DNA, the TCRdb call of TRBD1 cannot be checked. Germline-derived CDR1 and CDR2 are LNHDA and SQIVND (reference sequence). The CDR3 sequence is 15 residues long. The complete variable domain, with remaining parts taken from reference TRBV19 and TRBJ1-6, reads DGGITQSPKYLFRKEGQNVTLSCEQNLNHDAMYWYRQDPGQGLRLIYYSQIVNDFQKGDIAEGYSVSREKKESFPLTVTSAQKNPTAFYLCASARGNRYNSPLHFGNGTRLTVT.

The J gene is TRBJ1-5, the V gene TRBV19. CDR3 length equals 13 residues. Per germline, CDR1 LNHDA and CDR2 SQIVND (reference sequence). This CDR3 reads CASVEGSNQPQHF.

The chain has TRBV20-1 and TRBJ2-1; absent DNA, TCRdb's TRBD2 call cannot be checked. Germline CDR1 DFQATT, CDR2 SNEGSKA (reference sequence). The CDR3 runs to 13 residues. The CDR3: CSMTSGGYNEQFF.